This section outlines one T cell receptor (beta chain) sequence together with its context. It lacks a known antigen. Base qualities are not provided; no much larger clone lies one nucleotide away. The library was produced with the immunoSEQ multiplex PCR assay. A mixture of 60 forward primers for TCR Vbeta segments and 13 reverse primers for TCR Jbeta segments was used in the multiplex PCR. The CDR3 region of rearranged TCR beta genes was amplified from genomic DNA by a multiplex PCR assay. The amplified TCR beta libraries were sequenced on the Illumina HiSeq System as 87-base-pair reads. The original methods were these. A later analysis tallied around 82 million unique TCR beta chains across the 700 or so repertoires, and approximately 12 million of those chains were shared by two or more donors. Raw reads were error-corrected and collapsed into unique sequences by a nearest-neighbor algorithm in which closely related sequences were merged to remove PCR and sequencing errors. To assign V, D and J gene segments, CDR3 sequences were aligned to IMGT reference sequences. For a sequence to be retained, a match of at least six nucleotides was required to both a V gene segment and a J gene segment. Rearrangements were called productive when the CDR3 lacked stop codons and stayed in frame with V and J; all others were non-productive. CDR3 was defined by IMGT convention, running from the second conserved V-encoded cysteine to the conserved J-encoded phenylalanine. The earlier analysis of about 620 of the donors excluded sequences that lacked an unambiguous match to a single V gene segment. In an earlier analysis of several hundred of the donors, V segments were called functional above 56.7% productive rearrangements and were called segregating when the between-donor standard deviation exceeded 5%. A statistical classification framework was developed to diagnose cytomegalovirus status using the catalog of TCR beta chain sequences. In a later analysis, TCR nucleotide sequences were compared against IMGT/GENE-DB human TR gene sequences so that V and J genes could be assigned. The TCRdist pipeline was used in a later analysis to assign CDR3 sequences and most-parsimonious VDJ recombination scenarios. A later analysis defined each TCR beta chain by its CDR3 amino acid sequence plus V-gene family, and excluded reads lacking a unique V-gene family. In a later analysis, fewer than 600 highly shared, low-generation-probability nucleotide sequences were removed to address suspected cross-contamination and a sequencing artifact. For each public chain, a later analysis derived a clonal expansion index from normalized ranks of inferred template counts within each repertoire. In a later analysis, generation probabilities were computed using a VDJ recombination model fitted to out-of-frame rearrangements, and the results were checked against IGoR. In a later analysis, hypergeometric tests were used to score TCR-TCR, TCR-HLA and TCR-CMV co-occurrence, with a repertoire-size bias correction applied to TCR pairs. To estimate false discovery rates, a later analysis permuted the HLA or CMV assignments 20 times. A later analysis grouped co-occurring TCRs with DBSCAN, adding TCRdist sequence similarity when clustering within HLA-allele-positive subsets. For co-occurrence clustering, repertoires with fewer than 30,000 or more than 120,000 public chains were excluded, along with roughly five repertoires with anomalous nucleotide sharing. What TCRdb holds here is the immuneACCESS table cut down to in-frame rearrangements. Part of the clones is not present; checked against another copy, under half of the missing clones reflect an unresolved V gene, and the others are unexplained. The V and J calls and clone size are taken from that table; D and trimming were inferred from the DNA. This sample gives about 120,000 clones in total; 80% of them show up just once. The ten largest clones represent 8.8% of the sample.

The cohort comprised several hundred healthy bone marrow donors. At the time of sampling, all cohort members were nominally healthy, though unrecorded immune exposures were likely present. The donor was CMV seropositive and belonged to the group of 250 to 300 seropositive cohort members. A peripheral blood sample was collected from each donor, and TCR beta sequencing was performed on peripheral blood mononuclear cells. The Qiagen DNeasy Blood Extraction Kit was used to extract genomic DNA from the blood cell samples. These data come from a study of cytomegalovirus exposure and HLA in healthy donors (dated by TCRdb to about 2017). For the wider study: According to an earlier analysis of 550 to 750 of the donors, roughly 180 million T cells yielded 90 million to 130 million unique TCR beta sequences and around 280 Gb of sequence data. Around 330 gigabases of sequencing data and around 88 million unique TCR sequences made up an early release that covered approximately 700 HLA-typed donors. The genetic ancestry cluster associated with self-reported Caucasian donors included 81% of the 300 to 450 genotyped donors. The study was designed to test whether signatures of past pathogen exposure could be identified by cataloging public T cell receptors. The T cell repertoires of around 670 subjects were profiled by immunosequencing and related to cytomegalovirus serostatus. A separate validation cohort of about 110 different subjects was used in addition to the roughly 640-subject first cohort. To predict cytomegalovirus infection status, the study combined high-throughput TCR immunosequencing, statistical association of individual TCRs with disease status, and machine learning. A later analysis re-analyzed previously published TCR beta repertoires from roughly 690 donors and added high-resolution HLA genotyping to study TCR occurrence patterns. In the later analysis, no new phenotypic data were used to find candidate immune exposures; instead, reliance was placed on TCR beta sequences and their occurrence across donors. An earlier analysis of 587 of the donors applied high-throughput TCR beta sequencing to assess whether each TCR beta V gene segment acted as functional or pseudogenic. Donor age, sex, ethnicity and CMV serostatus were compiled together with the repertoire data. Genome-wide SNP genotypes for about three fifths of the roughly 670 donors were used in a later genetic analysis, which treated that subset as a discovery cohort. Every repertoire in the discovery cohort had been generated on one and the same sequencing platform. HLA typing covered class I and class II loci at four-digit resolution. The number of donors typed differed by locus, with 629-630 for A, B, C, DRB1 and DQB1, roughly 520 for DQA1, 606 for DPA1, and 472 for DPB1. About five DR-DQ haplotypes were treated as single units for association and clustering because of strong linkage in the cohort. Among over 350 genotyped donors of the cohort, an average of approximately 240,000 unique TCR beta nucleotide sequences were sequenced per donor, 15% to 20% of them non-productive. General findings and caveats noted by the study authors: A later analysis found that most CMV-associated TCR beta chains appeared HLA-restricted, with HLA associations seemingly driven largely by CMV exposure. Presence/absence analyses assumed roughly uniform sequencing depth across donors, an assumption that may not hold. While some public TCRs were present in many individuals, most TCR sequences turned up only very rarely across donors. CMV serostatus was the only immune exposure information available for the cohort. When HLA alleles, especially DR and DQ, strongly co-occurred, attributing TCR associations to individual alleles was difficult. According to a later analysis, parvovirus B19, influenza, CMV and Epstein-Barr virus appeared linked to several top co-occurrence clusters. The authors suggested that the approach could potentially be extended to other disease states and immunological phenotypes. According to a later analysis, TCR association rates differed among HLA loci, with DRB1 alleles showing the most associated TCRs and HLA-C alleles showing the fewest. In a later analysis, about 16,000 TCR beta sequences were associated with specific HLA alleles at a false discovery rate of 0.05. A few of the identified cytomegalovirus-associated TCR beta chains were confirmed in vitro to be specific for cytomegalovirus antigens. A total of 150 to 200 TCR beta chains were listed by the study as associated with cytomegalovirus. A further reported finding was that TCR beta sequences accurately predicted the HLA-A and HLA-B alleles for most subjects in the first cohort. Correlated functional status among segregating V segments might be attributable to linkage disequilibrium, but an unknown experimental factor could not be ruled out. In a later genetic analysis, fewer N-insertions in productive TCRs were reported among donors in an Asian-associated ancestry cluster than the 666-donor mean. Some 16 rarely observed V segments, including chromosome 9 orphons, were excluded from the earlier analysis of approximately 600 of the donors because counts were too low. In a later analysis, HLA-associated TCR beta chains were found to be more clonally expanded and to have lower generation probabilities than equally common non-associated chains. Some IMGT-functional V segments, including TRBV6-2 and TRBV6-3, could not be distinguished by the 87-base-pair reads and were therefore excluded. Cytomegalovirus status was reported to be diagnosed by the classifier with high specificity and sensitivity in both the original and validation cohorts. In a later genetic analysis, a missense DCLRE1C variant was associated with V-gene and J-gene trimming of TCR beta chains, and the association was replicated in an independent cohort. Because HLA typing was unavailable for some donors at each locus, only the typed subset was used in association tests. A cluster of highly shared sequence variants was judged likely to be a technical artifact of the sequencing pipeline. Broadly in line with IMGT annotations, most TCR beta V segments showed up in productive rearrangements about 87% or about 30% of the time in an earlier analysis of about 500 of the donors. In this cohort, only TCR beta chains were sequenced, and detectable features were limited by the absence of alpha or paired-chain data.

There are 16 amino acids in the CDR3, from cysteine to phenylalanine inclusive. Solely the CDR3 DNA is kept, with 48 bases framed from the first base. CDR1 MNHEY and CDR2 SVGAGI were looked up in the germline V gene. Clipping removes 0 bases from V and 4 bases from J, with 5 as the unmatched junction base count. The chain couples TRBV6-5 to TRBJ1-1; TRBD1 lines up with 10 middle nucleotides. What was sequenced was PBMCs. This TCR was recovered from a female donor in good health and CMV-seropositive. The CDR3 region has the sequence CASSYSGQGLGTEAFF. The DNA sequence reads TGTGCCAGCAGTTACTCGGGACAGGGGTTGGGCACTGAAGCTTTCTTT.